The text below deals with one T cell receptor (beta chain). Its target antigen remains unknown. No qualities accompany the bases; no much larger clone lies one base away. V is cut back by 5 bases and J by 6 bases, with 5 bases in the junction unmatched. CDR1 and CDR2 are read off the germline V gene (reference sequence) as SGHAT and FQDESV. The CDR3 runs 13 amino acids, cysteine and phenylalanine included. The entry retains the CDR3 DNA only, 39 bases that are in frame from base 1. To prepare the library, PCR was applied. Sequencer: NextSeq 500. TCRdb took the public reads, trimmed them with fastp at Q25, ran MiXCR for clone calling and kept in-frame beta chains. Identical CDR3 protein sequences are pooled into one entry, listed with their most common genes and DNA. The sample table shows some 7,700 distinct CDR3 sequences, and under 30% are seen once. Of the sample, 11% to 15% falls within the top ten clones.

This record comes from a study of immune characterization of retroperitoneal liposarcoma (dated by TCRdb to about 2019). This receptor was identified in a male donor with retroperitoneal liposarcoma. This chain is built from TRBV11-1 and TRBJ1-2; 8 bases in the middle match TRBD1. The material sequenced was blood. The nucleotides are TGTGCCAGCAGCCGACAGGGGACTGATGGCTACACCTTC. Its coded protein is CASSRQGTDGYTF.